The source of this T cell receptor beta chain is a study of blood T cell repertoires in COVID-19. About the study: T cells, B-cell-depleted T cells, or PBMCs provided the cDNA or gDNA that served as material.

Trimming took off 5 bases at V and 3 bases at J, with 20 bases between the two ends. The germline CDR1 and CDR2 sequences are MNHNY and SVGAGI (reference sequence). This CDR3 has 17 amino acids. Method: immunoSEQ multiplex PCR; TCRdb's copy keeps in-frame clones and lacks some. The profile shows 200,000 to 250,000 clones, 84% of them singletons. The specimen sequenced was peripheral blood. This rearrangement joins TRBV6-6 to TRBJ1-5; D is unclear. The source of this sequence is a man in his forties or fifties with acute or convalescent COVID-19. CDR3 coding DNA: TGTGCCAGCAGTCCAAAAGGGATTTCGGGGTTCAATCAGCCCCAGCATTTT. Translating it yields CASSPKGISGFNQPQHF.